This T cell receptor beta chain originates from a study of Ad26.COV2.S vaccination and SARS-CoV-2 variants. The treatment here: 19 received Ad26.COV2.S at low or high dose, single or two shots; several received placebo; per-sample allocation not given. After the first vaccine or placebo injection, samples were drawn on day 63. The donor was a Boston adult aged 18-55 years. In the vaccine, an Ad26 vector expressed the SARS-CoV-2 spike of the Wuhan strain. The method was immunoSEQ multiplex PCR; TCRdb's version includes in-frame clones alone and lacks a portion of them. The sample contains roughly 350,000 clones, about 85% of which appear only once. This sequence originates from a person between 18 and 60 years old who received the Ad26.COV2.S COVID-19 vaccine or a placebo. The material sequenced was peripheral blood, taken in a trial of Ad26.COV2.S vaccine versus placebo.

CDR3 loop: CASSRQGIDQPQHF. The CDR3 DNA sequence: TGTGCCAGCAGTAGACAGGGAATCGATCAGCCCCAGCATTTT. The chain employs TRBV25-1 and TRBJ1-5; the match to TRBD1 covers 7 bases. Germline V gene data show CDR1 as MGHDK and CDR2 as SYGVNS. The CDR3 extends over 14 amino acids. Trimming cost V 5 bases and J 5 bases; bases outside gene matches: 6.